Presented here are 26 T cell receptor beta chains from one specimen sequenced in a study of early T cells in non-severe SARS-CoV-2 infection. TCRdb re-called the 5' RACE reads through MiXCR, storing one row per CDR3 protein. The sample shows under 50,000 distinct CDR3 sequences, 23% of them seen only once. Specimen: whole blood, collected at baseline. The receptors were gathered from an adult who was a healthcare worker with PCR-confirmed SARS-CoV-2 infection or an uninfected control (not recorded which).

In its sample, this clonotype was seen a few times. The chain employs TRBV6-6 and TRBJ2-7; D perhaps matches TRBD2 (5 bases). V gave up 2 bases and J gave up 4 bases, with 15 bases separating them. Germline loops: CDR1 MNHNY, CDR2 SVGAGI (reference sequence). This CDR3 has 15 residues. For the CDR3, the DNA is TGTGCCAGCAGTTACGGTTCGGGGTTCGGGTACGAGCAGTACTTC. It specifies CASSYGSGFGYEQYF.

This chain links TRBV4-3 with TRBJ1-4, with 11 nucleotides matching TRBD1. This CDR3 spans 15 amino acids. Unmatched junction bases numbered 1, after V lost 0 bases and J lost 7 bases. Per the germline V gene, CDR1 is LGHNA and CDR2 is YSLEER. Here the CDR3 reads CASSQDGTGGEKLFF. DNA of the CDR3: TGCGCCAGCAGCCAAGATGGGACAGGGGGTGAAAAACTGTTTTTT.

This clonotype was seen repeatedly, ten times or more. The chain has TRBV20-1 and TRBJ2-3; 9 bases line up with TRBD2. There are 16 residues in the CDR3. The germline gives CDR1 DFQATT, CDR2 SNEGSKA (reference sequence). Unmatched junction bases numbered 9, after V lost 5 bases and J lost 0 bases. The CDR3 sequence: CSAPGTSPFSTDTQYF. CDR3 bases: TGCAGTGCTCCCGGGACTAGCCCCTTCAGCACAGATACGCAGTATTTT.

The rearrangement joins TRBV18 to TRBJ2-7; 9 nucleotides align to TRBD1. From germline, CDR1 is KGHSH and CDR2 LQKENI. V was pared by 1 base and J by 3 bases, with 1 base of the junction left unmatched. The CDR3 totals 14 residues. CDR3 residues: CASSPRDRDYEQYF. CDR3 nucleotide sequence: TGTGCCAGCTCACCACGGGACAGGGACTACGAGCAGTACTTC.

The rearrangement links TRBV5-4 to TRBJ1-1; the D gene is possibly TRBD1 (5 bases). CDR3 size: 13 residues. Germline CDR1 and CDR2: SGHNT and YYREEE (reference sequence). V was cut by 8 bases and J by 8 bases, with 19 bases left in between. The CDR3 nucleotides are TGTGCCAGTACCGAAGTTGGGGCGCCCGAAGCTTTCTTT. This encodes CASTEVGAPEAFF.

The V call is TRBV6-6, the J call TRBJ1-5, with 8 bases that match TRBD1. The CDR3 length is 16 residues. Germline V gene sequence: CDR1 MNHNY, CDR2 SVGAGI (reference sequence). V was pared by 0 bases and J by 5 bases, with 6 bases of the junction left unmatched. CDR3 DNA sequence: TGTGCCAGCAGTTACTCTTTCAGGGGGCGCGATCAGCCCCAGCATTTT. Protein: CASSYSFRGRDQPQHF.

In this sample, this clonotype turned up a few times. The chain is built from TRBV27 and TRBJ1-1; tentative D call: TRBD1 (6 bases). Trimming pared 6 bases from V and 11 bases from J, leaving 19 bases between. The CDR3 is 13 amino acids. Germline CDR1 and CDR2: MNHEY and SMNVEV (reference sequence). As DNA, the CDR3 is TGTGCCAGCAGCCCCCGGGGGCAGCGAGGCGCTTTCTTT. It encodes CASSPRGQRGAFF.

The J gene is TRBJ1-5, the V gene TRBV6-5; a weak D match, TRBD1 (5 bases). This CDR3 is built from 14 residues. Germline CDR1 reads MNHEY; CDR2 reads SVGAGI. V lost 5 bases and J lost 6, with 14 bases in between. Here the CDR3 DNA reads TGTGCCAGCAGTCGCTCGCTGGGGGGTCAGCCCCAGCATTTT. Protein sequence: CASSRSLGGQPQHF.

The table lists this clonotype with a few counts. V and J are TRBV11-3 and TRBJ2-3; D gene unclear. V lost 1 base and J 1 base, leaving 9 bases between the germline ends. In germline, CDR1 is SGHNT, CDR2 YENEEA. The CDR3 runs 15 residues. CDR3 in DNA: TGTGCCAGCAGCTTAGGACCGGGCCGCACAGATACGCAGTATTTT. Translated, it gives CASSLGPGRTDTQYF.

This clonotype has more than one count but fewer than ten. The rearrangement uses TRBV9 and TRBJ1-2; a weak D match, TRBD1 (6 bases). The CDR3 is 15 amino acids. The V end was cut by 1 base, the J end by 5 bases, with 15 bases between. Germline CDR1 and CDR2: SGDLS and YYNGEE. The CDR3 DNA reads as TGTGCCAGCAGCGTAAGTACAGGGCTGCTTTATGGCTACACCTTC. Translated: CASSVSTGLLYGYTF.

This clonotype occurred many times. The chain has TRBV29-1 and TRBJ2-5; TRBD1 is a possible D gene (7 bases). Germline V lookup: CDR1 SQVTM, CDR2 ANQGSEA. The CDR3 consists of 13 residues. Trimming shortened V by 6 bases and J by 1 base, and 12 bases separated the two germline ends. CDR3 coding DNA: TGCAGCGTCCGCAGGGGGGCCCAAGAGACCCAGTACTTC. Translation gives CSVRRGAQETQYF.

This sequence joins TRBV7-2 and TRBJ2-1; possible D gene TRBD1, 6 bases. Per germline, CDR1 SGHTA and CDR2 FQGNSA. The CDR3 sequence is 15 residues long. Trimming shortened V by 7 bases and J by 8 bases, and 21 bases separated the two germline ends. DNA of the CDR3: TGTGCCAGCACCTCTGGACAGACGTTTAATGATGAGCAGTTCTTC. It encodes CASTSGQTFNDEQFF.

The V and J genes are TRBV20-1 and TRBJ1-3; maybe TRBD1 (5 bases). This CDR3 has 14 amino acids. Per the germline V gene, CDR1 is DFQATT and CDR2 is SNEGSKA (reference sequence). Trimming left V 3 bases short and J 0 bases short, with 9 bases between. This CDR3 reads CSASQDNSGNTIYF. CDR3 coding DNA: TGCAGTGCTAGTCAGGACAACTCTGGAAACACCATATATTTT.

J is TRBJ2-7 and V is TRBV20-1; D not certain. The V gene's germline CDR1 is DFQATT and CDR2 SNEGSKA (reference sequence). Trimming took 4 bases from V and 0 from J, leaving 10 bases between them. The CDR3 length is 13 residues. CDR3 in DNA: TGCAGTGCTACCTACCGAAGCTCCTACGAGCAGTACTTC. Amino acids: CSATYRSSYEQYF.

The chain carries TRBV7-8 and TRBJ1-5; D not certain. The CDR3 is 12 residues long. Germline V gene lookup returns CDR1 SGHVS and CDR2 FQNEAQ. The V gene lost 3 bases and the J gene lost 4 bases, with 4 bases spanning the gap. CDR3 region: CASSFANQPQHF. CDR3 DNA: TGTGCCAGCAGCTTTGCGAATCAGCCCCAGCATTTT. Supplemented by reference TRBV7-8 and TRBJ1-5, the full variable domain reads GAGVSQSPRYKVAKRGQDVALRCDPISGHVSLFWYQQALGQGPEFLTYFQNEAQLDKSGLPSDRFFAERPEGSVSTLKIQRTQQEDSAVYLCASSFANQPQHFGDGTRLSIL.

V and J are TRBV5-5 and TRBJ1-1; D not certain. The CDR3 has 13 amino acids. Germline V CDR1 and CDR2: SGHKS, YYEKEE (reference sequence). Trimming shortened V by 1 base and J by 1 base, and 5 bases separated the two germline ends. The CDR3 coding sequence is TGTGCCAGCAGCTTGTATCGGAACACTGAAGCTTTCTTT. Translated, it gives CASSLYRNTEAFF. The full variable domain, rest sourced from reference TRBV5-5 and TRBJ1-1, is DAGVTQSPTHLIKTRGQQVTLRCSPISGHKSVSWYQQVLGQGPQFIFQYYEKEERGRGNFPDRFSARQFPNYSSELNVNALLLGDSALYLCASSLYRNTEAFFGQGTRLTVV.

This clonotype was picked up many times. V usage is TRBV7-9 and J usage is TRBJ1-6; D is unresolved. Trimming removed 1 base at V and 10 bases at J, with 5 bases between. The CDR3 spans 12 residues. CDR1 is SEHNR, CDR2 FQNEAQ, per germline (reference sequence). The CDR3 loop reads CASSLGQSPLHF. CDR3 nucleotides: TGTGCCAGCAGCTTAGGCCAGTCACCCCTCCACTTT. Complete variable domain (other parts from reference TRBV7-9 and TRBJ1-6): DTGVSQNPRHKITKRGQNVTFRCDPISEHNRLYWYRQTLGQGPEFLTYFQNEAQLEKSRLLSDRFSAERPKGSFSTLEIQRTEQGDSAMYLCASSLGQSPLHFGNGTRLTVT.

Ten or more counts support this clonotype. The CDR3 DNA reads TGTGCCAGCAGTTTTAGGACTAGCGGGGTGAATGAGCAGTTCTTC. It encodes CASSFRTSGVNEQFF. The chain couples TRBV12-3 or TRBV12-4 to TRBJ2-1; 12 bases are a match to TRBD2. The CDR3 has 15 amino acids. V dropped 3 bases and J dropped 7; count of bases not matched to a gene: 4.

This clonotype was observed a few times. As DNA, the CDR3 is TGTGCCAGCAGCCCCTCGGTTCGGGGGCTGGAGACCCAGTACTTC. This codes for CASSPSVRGLETQYF. This chain connects TRBV12-3 or TRBV12-4 to TRBJ2-5; D assignment may be TRBD1 or TRBD2 (6 bases each). CDR3 length: 15 amino acids. The V gene lost 6 bases and the J gene lost 5 bases, with 19 bases spanning the gap.

This clonotype was recorded a few times. This chain connects TRBV9 to TRBJ1-2, with no clear D. Trimming cost V 0 bases and J 6 bases, with 6 bases left between them. Germline CDR1 and CDR2: SGDLS and YYNGEE. This CDR3 comprises 12 residues. The CDR3 DNA reads as TGTGCCAGCAGCGTAGGGCCCAATGGCTACACCTTC. It codes for CASSVGPNGYTF.

The V call is TRBV9, the J call TRBJ1-6, with no clear D. This CDR3 region has 14 residues. CDR1 SGDLS and CDR2 YYNGEE come from the germline V gene. The V end lost 4 bases, the J end lost 11 bases, and 16 bases lay between the germline ends. The CDR3, as DNA: TGTGCCAGCAGCACGACGGATGGAAGGGCACCCCTCCACTTT. Its protein product is CASSTTDGRAPLHF.

V is TRBV15 and J is TRBJ1-1; a weak D match, TRBD1 (6 bases). Trimming removed 0 bases from V and 6 bases from J, with 14 bases in between. CDR3 size: 15 residues. The germline CDR1 and CDR2 sequences are LNHNV and YYDKDF (reference sequence). The CDR3 coding sequence is TGTGCCACCAGCAGAGATTGGCAGGGGATCGCTGAAGCTTTCTTT. The encoded protein is CATSRDWQGIAEAFF.

This sequence joins TRBV11-2 and TRBJ2-1, with unresolved D. Trimming removed 2 bases from V and 9 bases from J, with 5 bases in between. Germline CDR1 SGHAT, CDR2 FQNNGV. This CDR3 has 11 amino acids. CDR3 amino acids: CASSLNIEQFF. CDR3 bases: TGTGCCAGCAGCTTAAATATTGAGCAGTTCTTC.

This clonotype came up a few times. A read error may account for a junction end that differs from germline. V is TRBV15 and J is TRBJ1-4; 10 bases are a match to TRBD1. The CDR3 is 14 amino acids. The germline V gene has CDR1 LNHNV and CDR2 YYDKDF (reference sequence). CDR3: CATSTGTGDEKLFF. CDR3 coding DNA: TGTGCCACCAGCACCGGGACAGGGGATGAAAAACTTTTTTTT.

This clonotype was seen just once. This chain links TRBV6-2 or TRBV6-3 with TRBJ1-1; D gene uncertain. Germline loops: CDR1 MNHEY, CDR2 SVGEGT. CDR3 size: 13 residues. With 5 bases removed from V and 3 bases from J, the gap between germline ends came to 10 bases. Here the CDR3 DNA reads TGTGCCAGCAGTGTCCGGAGGGACACTGAAGCTTTCTTT. Amino acid sequence: CASSVRRDTEAFF.

Only a few counts were recorded for this clonotype. The V and J genes are TRBV12-3 or TRBV12-4 and TRBJ2-2, with D hard to call. Trimming removed 4 bases at V and 2 bases at J, with 8 bases between. This CDR3 contains 14 residues. The CDR3 sequence is CASSSVENTGELFF. The DNA of the CDR3 is TGTGCCAGCAGTTCGGTAGAAAACACCGGGGAGCTGTTTTTT.